This TCR beta chain was obtained from a study of cytomegalovirus exposure and HLA in healthy donors. General study points: Earlier analysis found most TCR beta V segments productive about 90% or about 30% of the time. The majority of TCR sequences were rare, yet some public TCRs appeared in many donors.

PCR amplification relied on 60 Vbeta primers (plus 13 Jbeta primers). Some clones are missing from TCRdb's copy, which holds only in-frame ones; the method was immunoSEQ multiplex PCR. The sample holds 90,000 to 150,000 clones, approximately 78% seen once. The CDR3 sequence is 18 residues long. Trimming removed 4 bases from V and 0 bases from J; junction bases left unmatched: 10. Germline V gene data show CDR1 as SGHNT and CDR2 as YYREEE (reference sequence). In the case of this clone: The antigen is unknown.

This TCR derives from a woman in her 30s in good health and CMV-seropositive. V is TRBV5-4 and J is TRBJ2-7; 13 bases align to TRBD2. The sample consisted of PBMCs. Here the CDR3 reads CASSPGLAGAGHSYEQYF. The CDR3 DNA is TGTGCCAGCAGCCCCGGACTAGCGGGGGCCGGACACTCCTACGAGCAGTACTTC.